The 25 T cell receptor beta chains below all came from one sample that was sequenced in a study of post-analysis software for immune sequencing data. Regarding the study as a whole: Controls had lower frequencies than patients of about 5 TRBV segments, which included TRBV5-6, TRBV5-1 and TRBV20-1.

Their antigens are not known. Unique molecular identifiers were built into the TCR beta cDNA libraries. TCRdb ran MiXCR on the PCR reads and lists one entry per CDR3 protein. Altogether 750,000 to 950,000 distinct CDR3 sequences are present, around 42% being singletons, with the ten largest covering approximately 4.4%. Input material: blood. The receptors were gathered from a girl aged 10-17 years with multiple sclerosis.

The CDR3 nucleotides read TGCAGTGCTAGAGATCCGTGGGGATTAGAAGAAGACAATGAGCAGTTCTTC. Residues: CSARDPWGLEEDNEQFF. The chain employs TRBV20-1 and TRBJ2-1, with D hard to call. The CDR3 covers 17 residues. V was trimmed by 0 bases and J by 5 bases, leaving 20 bases between them. Germline CDR1 reads DFQATT; CDR2 reads SNEGSKA (reference sequence).

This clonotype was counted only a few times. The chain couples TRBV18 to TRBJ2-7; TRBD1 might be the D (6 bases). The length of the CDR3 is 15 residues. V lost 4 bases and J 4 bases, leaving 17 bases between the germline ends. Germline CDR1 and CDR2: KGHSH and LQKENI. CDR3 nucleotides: TGTGCCAGCTCACAGACGTCAGGGGAAGGTTACGAGCAGTACTTC. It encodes CASSQTSGEGYEQYF.

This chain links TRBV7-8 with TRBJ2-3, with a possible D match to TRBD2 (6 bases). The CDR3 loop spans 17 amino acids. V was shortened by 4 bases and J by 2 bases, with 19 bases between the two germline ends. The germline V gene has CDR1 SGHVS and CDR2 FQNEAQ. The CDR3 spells CASSSQRLARATDTQYF. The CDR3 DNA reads TGTGCCAGCAGCTCCCAGAGGCTAGCGCGGGCCACAGATACGCAGTATTTT.

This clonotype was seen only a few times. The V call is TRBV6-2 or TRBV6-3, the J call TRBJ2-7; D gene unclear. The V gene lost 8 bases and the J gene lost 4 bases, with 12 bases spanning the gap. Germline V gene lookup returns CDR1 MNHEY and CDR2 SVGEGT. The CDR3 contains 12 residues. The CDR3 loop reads CASGTSVYEQYF. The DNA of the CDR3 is TGTGCCAGCGGTACCTCTGTTTACGAGCAGTACTTC.

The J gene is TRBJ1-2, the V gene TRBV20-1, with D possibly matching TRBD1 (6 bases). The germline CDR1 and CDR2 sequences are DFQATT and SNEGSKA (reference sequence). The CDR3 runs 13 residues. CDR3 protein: CSPVDRSNYGYTF. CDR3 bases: TGCAGCCCCGTAGACAGGTCCAACTATGGCTACACCTTC.

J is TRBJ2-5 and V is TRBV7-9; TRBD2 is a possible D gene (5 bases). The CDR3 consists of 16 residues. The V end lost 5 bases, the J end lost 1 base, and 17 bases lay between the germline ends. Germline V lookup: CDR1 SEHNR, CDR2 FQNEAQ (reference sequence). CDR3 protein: CASSQRDKGVQETQYF. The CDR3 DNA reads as TGTGCCAGCAGCCAAAGAGATAAGGGAGTCCAAGAGACCCAGTACTTC.

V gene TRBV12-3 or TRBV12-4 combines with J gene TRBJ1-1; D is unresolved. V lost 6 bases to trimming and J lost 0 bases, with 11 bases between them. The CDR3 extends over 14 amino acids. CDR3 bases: TGTGCCAGCAGGGAAGGCCCCATGAACACTGAAGCTTTCTTT. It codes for CASREGPMNTEAFF.

The CDR3 protein is CASSRGQEAAYNEQFF. CDR3 bases: TGTGCCAGCAGCAGAGGACAGGAGGCCGCCTACAATGAGCAGTTCTTC. V gene TRBV5-5 combines with J gene TRBJ2-1; 7 positions agree with TRBD1. Germline CDR1 reads SGHKS; CDR2 reads YYEKEE (reference sequence). This CDR3 is 16 amino acids long. Trimming at V came to 4 bases and at J to 2 bases, leaving 9 bases not matched to a gene.

In DNA, the CDR3 is TGCAGTGCTAGAGATCTATTGAGGCAGGACACTGAAGCTTTCTTT. Translation: CSARDLLRQDTEAFF. The chain combines TRBV20-1 with TRBJ1-1, with D uncertain. Germline V CDR1 and CDR2: DFQATT, SNEGSKA (reference sequence). V gave up 0 bases and J gave up 3 bases, with 14 bases separating them. The CDR3 contains 15 residues.

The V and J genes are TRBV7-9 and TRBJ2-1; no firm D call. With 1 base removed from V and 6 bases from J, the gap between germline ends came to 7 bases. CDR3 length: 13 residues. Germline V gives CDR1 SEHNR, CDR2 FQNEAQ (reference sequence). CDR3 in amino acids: CASSLVRVNEQFF. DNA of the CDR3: TGTGCCAGCAGCTTAGTTAGAGTCAATGAGCAGTTCTTC.

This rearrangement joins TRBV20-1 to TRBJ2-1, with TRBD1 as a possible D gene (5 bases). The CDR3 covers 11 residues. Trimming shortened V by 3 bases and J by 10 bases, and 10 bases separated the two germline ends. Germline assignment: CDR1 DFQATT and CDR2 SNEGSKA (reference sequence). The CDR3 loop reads CSARTEYEQFF. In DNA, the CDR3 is TGCAGTGCTAGGACAGAGTACGAGCAGTTCTTC.

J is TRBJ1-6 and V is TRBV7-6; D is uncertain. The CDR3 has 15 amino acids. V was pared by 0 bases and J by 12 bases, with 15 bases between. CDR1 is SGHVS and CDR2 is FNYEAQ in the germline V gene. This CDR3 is CASSLAEDGGRPLHF. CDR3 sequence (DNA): TGTGCCAGCAGCTTAGCTGAGGACGGCGGACGACCCCTCCACTTT.

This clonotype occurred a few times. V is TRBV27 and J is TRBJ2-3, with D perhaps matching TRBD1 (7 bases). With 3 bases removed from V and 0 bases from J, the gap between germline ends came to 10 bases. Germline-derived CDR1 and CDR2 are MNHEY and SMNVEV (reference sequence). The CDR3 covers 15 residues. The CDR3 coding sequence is TGTGCCAGCAGTTTCAGGGGGGCTAGCACAGATACGCAGTATTTT. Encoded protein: CASSFRGASTDTQYF.

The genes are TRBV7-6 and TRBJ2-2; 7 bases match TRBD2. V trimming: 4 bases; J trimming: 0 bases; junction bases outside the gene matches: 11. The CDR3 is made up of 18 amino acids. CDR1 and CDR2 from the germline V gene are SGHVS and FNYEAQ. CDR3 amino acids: CASSSRASGAPNTGELFF. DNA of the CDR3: TGTGCCAGCAGCTCTCGGGCTAGCGGAGCCCCGAACACCGGGGAGCTGTTTTTT. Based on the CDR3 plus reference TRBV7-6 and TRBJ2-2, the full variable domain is GAGVSQSPRYKVTKRGQDVALRCDPISGHVSLYWYRQALGQGPEFLTYFNYEAQQDKSGLPNDRFSAERPEGSISTLTIQRTEQRDSAMYRCASSSRASGAPNTGELFFGEGSRLTVL.

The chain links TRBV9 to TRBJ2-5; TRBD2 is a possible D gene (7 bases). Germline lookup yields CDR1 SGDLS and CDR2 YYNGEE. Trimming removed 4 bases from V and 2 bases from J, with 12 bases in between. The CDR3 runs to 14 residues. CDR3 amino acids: CASSNREGQETQYF. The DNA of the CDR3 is TGTGCCAGCAGCAACAGGGAGGGACAAGAGACCCAGTACTTC.

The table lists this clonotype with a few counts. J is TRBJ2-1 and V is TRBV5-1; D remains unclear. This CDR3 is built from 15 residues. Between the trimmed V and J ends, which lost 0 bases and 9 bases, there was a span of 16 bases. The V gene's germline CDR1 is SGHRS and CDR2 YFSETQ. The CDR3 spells CASSLGVPRRSEQFF. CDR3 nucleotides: TGCGCCAGCAGCTTGGGAGTTCCTAGGCGCAGTGAGCAGTTCTTC.

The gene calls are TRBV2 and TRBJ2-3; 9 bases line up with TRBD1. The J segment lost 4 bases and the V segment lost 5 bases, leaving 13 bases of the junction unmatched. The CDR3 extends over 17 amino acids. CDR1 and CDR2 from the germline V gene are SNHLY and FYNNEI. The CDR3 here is CASSLTRDRAFSDTQYF. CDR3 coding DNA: TGTGCCAGCAGTCTCACCCGGGACAGGGCTTTTTCAGATACGCAGTATTTT.

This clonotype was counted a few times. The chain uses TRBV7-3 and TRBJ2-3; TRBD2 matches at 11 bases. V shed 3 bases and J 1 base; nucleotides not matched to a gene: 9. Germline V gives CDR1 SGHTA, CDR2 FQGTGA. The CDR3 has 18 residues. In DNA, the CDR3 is TGTGCCAGCAGCTTCTTCGCTACTAGCGGGAGTGGCACAGATACGCAGTATTTT. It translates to CASSFFATSGSGTDTQYF.

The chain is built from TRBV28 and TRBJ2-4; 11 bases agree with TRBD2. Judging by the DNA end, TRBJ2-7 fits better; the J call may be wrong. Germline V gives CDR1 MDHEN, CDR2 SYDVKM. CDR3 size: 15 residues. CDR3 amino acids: CASSETSGKGYEQYF. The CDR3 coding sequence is TGTGCCAGCAGTGAGACTAGCGGGAAAGGATACGAGCAGTACTTC.

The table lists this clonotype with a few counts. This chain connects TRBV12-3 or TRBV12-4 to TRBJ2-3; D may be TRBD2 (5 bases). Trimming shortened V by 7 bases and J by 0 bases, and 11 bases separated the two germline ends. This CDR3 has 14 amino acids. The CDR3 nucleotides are TGTGCCAGCACCCCAGCGGCGAGCACAGATACGCAGTATTTT. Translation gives CASTPAASTDTQYF.

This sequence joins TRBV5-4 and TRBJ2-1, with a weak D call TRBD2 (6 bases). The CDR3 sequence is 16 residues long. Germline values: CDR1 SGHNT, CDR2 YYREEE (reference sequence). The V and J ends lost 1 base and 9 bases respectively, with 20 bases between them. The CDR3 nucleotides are TGTGCCAGCAGCTTGCCGGGACTCCGCTTTAAGGGTGAGCAGTTCTTC. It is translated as CASSLPGLRFKGEQFF.

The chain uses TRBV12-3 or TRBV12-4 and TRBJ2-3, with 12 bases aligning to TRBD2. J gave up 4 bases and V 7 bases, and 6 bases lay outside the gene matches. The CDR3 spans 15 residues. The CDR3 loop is CASTQLAGGADTQYF. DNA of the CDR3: TGTGCCAGCACCCAACTAGCGGGAGGTGCAGATACGCAGTATTTT.

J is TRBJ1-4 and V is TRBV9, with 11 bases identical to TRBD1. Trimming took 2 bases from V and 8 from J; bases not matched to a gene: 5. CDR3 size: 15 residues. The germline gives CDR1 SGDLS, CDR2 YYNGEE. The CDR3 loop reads CASSVEGQGGEKLFF. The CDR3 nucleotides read TGTGCCAGCAGCGTGGAGGGACAGGGGGGAGAAAAACTGTTTTTT.

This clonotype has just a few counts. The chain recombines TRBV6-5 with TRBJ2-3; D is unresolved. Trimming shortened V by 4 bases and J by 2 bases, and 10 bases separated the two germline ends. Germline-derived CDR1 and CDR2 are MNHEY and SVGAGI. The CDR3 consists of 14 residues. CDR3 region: CASSFSGHTDTQYF. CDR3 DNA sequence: TGTGCCAGCAGTTTCTCAGGTCACACAGATACGCAGTATTTT.

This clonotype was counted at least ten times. CDR3: CSARDLRQGNTEAFF. The CDR3 DNA reads TGCAGTGCTAGAGATCTGAGACAGGGGAACACTGAAGCTTTCTTT. J is TRBJ1-1 and V is TRBV20-1; 7 bases align to TRBD1. The trim removed 0 bases at V and 1 base at J, leaving 5 bases unmatched. The CDR3 consists of 15 residues. Germline loops: CDR1 DFQATT, CDR2 SNEGSKA (reference sequence).